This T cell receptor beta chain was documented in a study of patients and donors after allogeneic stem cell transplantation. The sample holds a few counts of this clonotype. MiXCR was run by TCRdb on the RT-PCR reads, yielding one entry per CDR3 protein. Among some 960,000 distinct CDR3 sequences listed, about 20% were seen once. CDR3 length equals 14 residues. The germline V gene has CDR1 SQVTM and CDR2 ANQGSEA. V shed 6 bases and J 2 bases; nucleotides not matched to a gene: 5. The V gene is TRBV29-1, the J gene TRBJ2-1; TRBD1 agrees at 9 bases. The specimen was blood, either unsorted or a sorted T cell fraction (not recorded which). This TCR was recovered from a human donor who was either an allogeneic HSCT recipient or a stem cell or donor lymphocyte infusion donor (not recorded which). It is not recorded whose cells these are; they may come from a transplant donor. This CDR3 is CSVVQGATYNEQFF. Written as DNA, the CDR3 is TGCAGCGTCGTACAGGGGGCTACCTACAATGAGCAGTTCTTC.